The 9 T cell receptor beta chains below come from one sample, sequenced in a study of T cell repertoires in ileal Crohn's disease. Time point defined: neoterminal ileum biopsy at postoperative endoscopy, about 6 months after surgery. Measured with immunoSEQ multiplex PCR; TCRdb has only the in-frame clones, and not every one. Here the sample spans some 10,000 clones, 78% being singletons. Sequencing was done on a sample of ileal tissue. These receptors came from an adult with Crohn's disease.

On this clone: Its ends do not fully match the called genes, so a read error is possible. V usage is TRBV29-1 and J usage is TRBJ2-6; D perhaps matches TRBD2 (6 bases). The CDR3 is made up of 15 amino acids. Germline loops: CDR1 SQVTM, CDR2 ANQGSEA. The DNA of the CDR3 is TGCGGCGTCGCCCTGGGGGGATCTGGGGCCAACGTCCTGACTTTC. Translated, it gives CGVALGGSGANVLTF.

The V gene is TRBV4-3, the J gene TRBJ2-7, with 9 bases matching TRBD1. The germline V gene encodes CDR1 LGHNA and CDR2 YSLEER. The CDR3 is 14 amino acids. J gave up 6 bases and V 3 bases, and 6 bases lay outside the gene matches. The CDR3: CASSQKTGGGEQYF. CDR3 DNA: TGCGCCAGCAGCCAGAAGACAGGGGGAGGCGAGCAGTACTTC.

This chain uses TRBV28 with TRBJ2-5; D call uncertain. This CDR3 contains 13 residues. Trimming removed 5 bases from V and 4 bases from J, with 11 bases in between. Germline CDR1 MDHEN, CDR2 SYDVKM. The CDR3 sequence is CASSGGYTETQYF. CDR3 in DNA: TGTGCCAGCAGTGGCGGATATACAGAGACCCAGTACTTC.

V and J are TRBV5-1 and TRBJ2-7, with TRBD1 matching over 7 bases. The CDR3 totals 13 residues. In germline, CDR1 is SGHRS, CDR2 YFSETQ. The V gene end was trimmed by 2 bases and the J gene end by 3 bases; junction bases not matched to a gene: 2. In nucleotides, the CDR3 is TGCGCCAGCAGCTTACAGGGGATCTACGAGCAGTACTTC. Translation: CASSLQGIYEQYF.

This rearrangement joins TRBV7-2 to TRBJ2-7; D is unclear. Germline lookup yields CDR1 SGHTA and CDR2 FQGNSA. Trimming pared 5 bases from V and 10 bases from J, leaving 21 bases between. This CDR3 contains 14 residues. In DNA, the CDR3 is TGTGCCAGCAGCGAAGGTATAAGTTTACGAGGACAGTACTTC. Translated, it gives CASSEGISLRGQYF.

This chain connects TRBV7-8 to TRBJ2-7; TRBD2 matches at 8 bases. CDR3 length: 16 amino acids. The germline V gene has CDR1 SGHVS and CDR2 FQNEAQ. The V gene end was trimmed by 4 bases and the J gene end by 4 bases; junction bases not matched to a gene: 12. The DNA of the CDR3 is TGTGCCAGCAGCTCCAACGGAGTTCGGGAGGGATACGAGCAGTACTTC. It is translated as CASSSNGVREGYEQYF.

By share, this clone counts as hyperexpanded. This sequence joins TRBV7-9 and TRBJ1-3; 9 nucleotides line up with TRBD1. Germline CDR1 SEHNR, CDR2 FQNEAQ (reference sequence). J was trimmed by 0 bases and V by 5 bases; bases with no gene match: 14. The CDR3 is made up of 19 amino acids. CDR3 nucleotide sequence: TGTGCCAGCAGCCCTAGCGCGGTCACAGGGGGCCGCTCTGGAAACACCATATATTTT. Residues: CASSPSAVTGGRSGNTIYF.

This clone was counted once. The chain links TRBV9 to TRBJ2-3; weak D call: TRBD2 (6 bases). V lost 1 base to trimming and J lost 1 base, with 13 bases between them. The CDR3 loop spans 16 amino acids. In germline, CDR1 is SGDLS, CDR2 YYNGEE. This CDR3 is CASSVQAGRRTDTQYF. In DNA form, the CDR3 reads TGTGCCAGCAGCGTACAAGCGGGCCGTCGCACAGATACGCAGTATTTT.

Within the sample, this clone is medium-sized. The chain is built from TRBV4-3 and TRBJ2-2; possibly TRBD1 for D (6 bases). Trimming pared 5 bases from V and 0 bases from J, leaving 13 bases between. Germline lookup yields CDR1 LGHNA and CDR2 YSLEER. The CDR3 extends over 16 amino acids. Here the CDR3 DNA reads TGCGCCAGCAGCGCCTCCGGGACACCGAACACCGGGGAGCTGTTTTTT. Encoded protein: CASSASGTPNTGELFF.